Presented here are 31 T cell receptor beta chains from one specimen sequenced in a study of Graves' ophthalmopathy and Graves' hyperthyroidism. RNA transcripts provided the template for amplifying TCR beta CDR3 regions. HTBI-primed RT-PCR formed the first round, and a multiplex PCR formed the second. TCRdb called the multiplex PCR reads again in MiXCR, with one record for every CDR3 protein. The data show some 250,000 distinct CDR3 sequences, less than 55% seen once. The sample taken for sequencing was peripheral blood. Receptor source: an adult man with Graves' ophthalmopathy.

This clonotype has just a few counts. The rearrangement uses TRBV19 and TRBJ1-5, with no clear D. Germline assignment: CDR1 LNHDA and CDR2 SQIVND (reference sequence). Trimming cost V 3 bases and J 7 bases, with 10 bases left between them. This CDR3 spans 13 amino acids. The CDR3 loop reads CASSIQVGQPQHF. CDR3 coding DNA: TGTGCCAGTAGTATTCAGGTGGGCCAGCCCCAGCATTTT.

Details on this clonotype: Mismatch with germline at one junction end may stem from a read error. The chain combines TRBV7-9 with TRBJ2-2; 8 positions agree with TRBD2. From germline, CDR1 is SEHNR and CDR2 FQNEAQ (reference sequence). There are 15 residues in the CDR3. CDR3 amino acids: CTSSASGPNTGELFF. The CDR3, as DNA: TGTACCAGTTCAGCTAGCGGGCCCAACACCGGGGAGCTGTTTTTT.

The chain links TRBV2 to TRBJ2-5; TRBD2 might be the D (6 bases). Per germline, CDR1 SNHLY and CDR2 FYNNEI. This CDR3 region has 14 residues. The V and J ends lost 6 bases and 4 bases respectively, with 15 bases between them. Here the CDR3 DNA reads TGTGCCAGCAGCCCACGCGGGGACGGAGAGACCCAGTACTTC. Translation: CASSPRGDGETQYF.

CDR3 nucleotide sequence: TGTGCCAGCAGCGTGGACAGTCCGACTAATGAAAAACTGTTTTTT. Translated, it gives CASSVDSPTNEKLFF. The genes are TRBV9 and TRBJ1-4; TRBD1 might be the D (6 bases). CDR1 SGDLS and CDR2 YYNGEE come from the germline V gene. CDR3 size: 15 residues. Trimming removed 2 bases from V and 2 bases from J, with 10 bases in between.

At least ten counts were recorded for this clonotype. This CDR3 reads CATHLGREPFGYTF. The DNA of the CDR3 is TGTGCCACACACCTGGGTCGGGAACCCTTTGGCTACACCTTC. The chain has TRBV7-8 and TRBJ1-2; D call uncertain. The CDR3 totals 14 residues. V was trimmed by 10 bases and J by 7 bases, leaving 22 bases between them. In germline, CDR1 is SGHVS, CDR2 FQNEAQ.

As concerns this clonotype: It may be a read error: a sequence one base away is much more abundant. The chain carries TRBV10-3 and TRBJ1-1; a possible D gene is TRBD1 (6 bases). Per germline, CDR1 ENHRY and CDR2 SYGVKD. This CDR3 spans 12 amino acids. DNA for the CDR3: TGTGCCGCTGGAGCAGGGGCTGAGGGAGCTTCCTTT. This sequence encodes CAAGAGAEGASF.

This sequence joins TRBV5-5 and TRBJ2-7; 7 bases match TRBD1. Germline assignment: CDR1 SGHKS and CDR2 YYEKEE (reference sequence). Trimming at V came to 4 bases and at J to 2 bases, leaving 9 bases not matched to a gene. The CDR3 loop spans 15 amino acids. The CDR3 DNA sequence: TGTGCCAGCAGCCAAGCGTCCGGGACAGCCTACGAGCAGTACTTC. Amino acid sequence: CASSQASGTAYEQYF.

J is TRBJ1-6 and V is TRBV10-3, with 10 bases matching TRBD1. Germline V gene data show CDR1 as ENHRY and CDR2 as SYGVKD. The V gene end was trimmed by 7 bases and the J gene end by 7 bases; junction bases not matched to a gene: 7. This CDR3 has 15 residues. The CDR3 spells CAIKAGTGVNSPLHF. In DNA form, the CDR3 reads TGTGCCATCAAAGCAGGGACAGGGGTGAATTCACCCCTCCACTTT.

As for this clonotype: The junction shows a germline mismatch at one end, possibly a read error. This chain connects TRBV7-9 to TRBJ1-2; D is uncertain. The CDR3 is 14 residues long. Germline CDR1 is SEHNR and CDR2 is FQNEAQ (reference sequence). Here the CDR3 reads CASSPRSDPVGYTF. The CDR3 DNA reads as TGCGCCAGCAGCCCCAGATCGGACCCTGTAGGCTACACCTTC.

J is TRBJ2-2 and V is TRBV4-2; 7 bases fit TRBD2. Germline V gene sequence: CDR1 LGHNA, CDR2 YNFKEQ. With V trimmed by 4 bases and J by 1 base, 3 bases remained unmatched. The CDR3 length is 15 residues. CDR3 nucleotide sequence: TGTGCCAGCAGCCCCGCTAGCGGGAACACCGGGGAGCTGTTTTTT. Translated: CASSPASGNTGELFF.

J is TRBJ2-3 and V is TRBV25-1, with TRBD2 identical over 9 bases. Per germline, CDR1 MGHDK and CDR2 SYGVNS. The CDR3 runs 15 residues. The ends lost 4 bases at V and 1 base at J; junction bases unmatched: 3. The CDR3 protein is CASSAASGGTDTQYF. CDR3 sequence (DNA): TGTGCCAGCAGTGCGGCTAGCGGGGGCACAGATACGCAGTATTTT.

In its sample, this clonotype was seen once. The chain couples TRBV2 to TRBJ2-1; D is uncertain. Per the germline V gene, CDR1 is SNHLY and CDR2 is FYNNEI. The CDR3 loop spans 11 amino acids. Trimming took off 3 bases at V and 9 bases at J, with 6 bases between the two ends. This CDR3 reads CASSDPIEQFF. The CDR3, as DNA: TGTGCCAGCAGTGATCCGATTGAGCAGTTCTTC.

About this clonotype: At one end, the junction sequence differs from germline, possibly due to a read error. The chain couples TRBV7-6 to TRBJ2-5; possible D gene TRBD2, 6 bases. The CDR3 has 16 residues. Germline CDR1 SGHVS, CDR2 FNYEAQ. This chain's CDR3 is CASSLGGFDSREAQYF. The CDR3 coding sequence is TGTGCCAGCAGCCTAGGAGGGTTCGACTCAAGAGAGGCCCAGTACTTC.

J is TRBJ2-5 and V is TRBV12-3 or TRBV12-4; 9 nucleotides align to TRBD2. The CDR3 runs 16 residues. V lost 5 bases to trimming and J lost 5 bases; unmatched junction nucleotides: 12. The CDR3 region has the DNA TGTGCCAGCAGTAGGGGGACTAGCACAATCGGTGAGACCCAGTACTTC. Its protein product is CASSRGTSTIGETQYF.

The chain recombines TRBV9 with TRBJ1-6; TRBD1 is a possible D gene (6 bases). Trimming removed 7 bases at V and 2 bases at J, with 13 bases between. Germline-derived CDR1 and CDR2 are SGDLS and YYNGEE. CDR3 size: 15 residues. The CDR3 loop reads CASRTASPYNSPLHF. DNA of the CDR3: TGTGCCAGCCGGACAGCGAGCCCCTATAATTCACCCCTCCACTTT.

This clonotype was counted a few times. Sequence at one end of the junction differs from germline and may be a read error. The chain carries TRBV10-2 and TRBJ2-7; 7 bases agree with TRBD1. The length of the CDR3 is 13 residues. Looked up from germline, CDR1 is WSHSY and CDR2 is SAAADI. For the CDR3, the DNA is TGTGCCAGCCGACGGACAGGAACCTACGAGCAGTACTTC. It yields the protein CASRRTGTYEQYF.

This rearrangement joins TRBV5-1 to TRBJ1-1; D is undetermined. The CDR3 is 16 residues long. V shed 2 bases and J shed 0 bases, with 14 bases lying between them. CDR1 is SGHRS and CDR2 is YFSETQ in the germline V gene. In DNA, the CDR3 is TGCGCCAGCAGCTTAGGACCCCTGGCTGTGAACACTGAAGCTTTCTTT. This gives the protein CASSLGPLAVNTEAFF.

This sequence joins TRBV29-1 and TRBJ2-2, with 9 bases fitting TRBD2. Germline V lookup: CDR1 SQVTM, CDR2 ANQGSEA. The V and J ends lost 2 bases and 10 bases, in that order; junction bases with no gene match: 5. CDR3 length: 13 amino acids. CDR3 DNA sequence: TGCAGCGTTGAACTAGCGGGATCGCCGGAGCTGTTTTTT. This gives the protein CSVELAGSPELFF.

This clonotype was observed a few times. V and J are TRBV20-1 and TRBJ1-5; D is unclear. Looked up from germline, CDR1 is DFQATT and CDR2 is SNEGSKA (reference sequence). This CDR3 spans 12 amino acids. V shed 5 bases and J shed 3 bases, with 8 bases lying between them. In DNA, the CDR3 is TGCAGTGCTTTACGGCCCAATCAGCCCCAGCATTTT. Its translation is CSALRPNQPQHF.

The chain combines TRBV15 with TRBJ2-3; D might be TRBD2 (7 bases). Germline values: CDR1 LNHNV, CDR2 YYDKDF (reference sequence). This CDR3 has 15 residues. Trimming took 4 bases from V and 2 from J, leaving 13 bases between them. The CDR3 nucleotides are TGTGCCACCAGCAAGGGGGGGCGACCCACAGATACGCAGTATTTT. It specifies CATSKGGRPTDTQYF.

V is TRBV20-1 and J is TRBJ1-5; D may be TRBD1 (5 bases). Germline CDR1 and CDR2: DFQATT and SNEGSKA (reference sequence). V lost 0 bases, J lost 2 bases, and 14 bases lay in between. The CDR3 totals 16 residues. The CDR3 DNA sequence: TGCAGTGCTAGAGATGGGGGGAGTTTAGGCAATCAGCCCCAGCATTTT. This gives the protein CSARDGGSLGNQPQHF.

The chain couples TRBV7-2 to TRBJ1-5, with unresolved D. The CDR3 totals 15 residues. Trimming stripped 6 bases from V and 5 bases from J, with 17 bases between. The germline V gene encodes CDR1 SGHTA and CDR2 FQGNSA. The CDR3 DNA reads as TGTGCCAGCAGTCGAAAGGGAGTCGGCTATCAGCCCCAGCATTTT. This sequence encodes CASSRKGVGYQPQHF. Full variable domain (remainder filled in from reference TRBV7-2 and TRBJ1-5): GAGVSQSPSNKVTEKGKDVELRCDPISGHTALYWYRQSLGQGLEFLIYFQGNSAPDKSGLPSDRFSAERTGGSVSTLTIQRTQQEDSAVYLCASSRKGVGYQPQHFGDGTRLSIL.

The chain carries TRBV5-5 and TRBJ2-7, with D unresolved. V dropped 1 base and J dropped 5 bases, with 13 bases sitting between them. This CDR3 has 14 amino acids. The germline gives CDR1 SGHKS, CDR2 YYEKEE (reference sequence). Written as DNA, the CDR3 is TGTGCCAGCAGCTTGTCTGGGGTGACCCACGAGCAGTACTTC. Translated: CASSLSGVTHEQYF. The variable domain in full, completed from reference TRBV5-5 and TRBJ2-7, reads DAGVTQSPTHLIKTRGQQVTLRCSPISGHKSVSWYQQVLGQGPQFIFQYYEKEERGRGNFPDRFSARQFPNYSSELNVNALLLGDSALYLCASSLSGVTHEQYFGPGTRLTVT.

This clonotype was detected only once. V and J are TRBV9 and TRBJ1-4; 9 bases map to TRBD1. This CDR3 comprises 14 residues. Germline CDR1 and CDR2: SGDLS and YYNGEE. After removal of 2 bases from V and 7 bases from J, the junction contained 3 bases not matched to a gene. The CDR3 DNA reads TGTGCCAGCAGCGTGGACAGGGGAGGTGAAAAACTGTTTTTT. This sequence encodes CASSVDRGGEKLFF.

This clonotype turned up a few times. CDR3 loop: CASMGVLADGYTF. For the CDR3, the DNA is TGCGCCAGCATGGGGGTTTTGGCTGATGGCTACACCTTC. The gene calls are TRBV10-2 and TRBJ1-2; D is perhaps TRBD1 (5 bases). The CDR3 spans 13 residues. Germline V gene lookup returns CDR1 WSHSY and CDR2 SAAADI. V dropped 7 bases and J dropped 6 bases, with 15 bases sitting between them.

V gene TRBV9 combines with J gene TRBJ2-5, with D unclear. V dropped 4 bases and J dropped 1 base, with 14 bases sitting between them. The germline V gene has CDR1 SGDLS and CDR2 YYNGEE. This CDR3 comprises 15 residues. CDR3 sequence (DNA): TGTGCCAGCAGCCCAACAGCGACGGTCCAAGAGACCCAGTACTTC. It is translated as CASSPTATVQETQYF.

In this sample, this clonotype turned up a few times. The gene calls are TRBV7-9 and TRBJ1-1; D possibly corresponds to TRBD1 (5 bases). The germline gives CDR1 SEHNR, CDR2 FQNEAQ (reference sequence). Deletions cut 1 base from V and 4 bases from J, with 13 bases between. The CDR3 has 15 amino acids. In nucleotides, the CDR3 is TGTGCCAGCAGCTTAGACAGGTGGAGGAGCACTGAAGCTTTCTTT. This translates into CASSLDRWRSTEAFF.

This clonotype has at least ten counts. The gene calls are TRBV20-1 and TRBJ1-2; the match to TRBD1 covers 9 bases. Germline V gene data show CDR1 as DFQATT and CDR2 as SNEGSKA (reference sequence). The V and J ends lost 5 bases and 11 bases, in that order; junction bases with no gene match: 12. CDR3 length: 13 residues. The CDR3 protein is CSAVRGTGMGYTF. DNA for the CDR3: TGCAGTGCTGTCCGCGGGACAGGGATGGGATACACCTTC.

V is TRBV2 and J is TRBJ2-5, with D possibly matching TRBD1 (6 bases). Germline V gene sequence: CDR1 SNHLY, CDR2 FYNNEI. V lost 7 bases and J 4 bases, leaving 10 bases between the germline ends. This CDR3 comprises 12 residues. CDR3 loop: CASTDRRETQYF. CDR3 nucleotide sequence: TGTGCCAGCACCGACAGGCGAGAGACCCAGTACTTC.

The V call is TRBV20-1, the J call TRBJ1-5; D unclear. The CDR3 has 14 residues. Germline loops: CDR1 DFQATT, CDR2 SNEGSKA (reference sequence). Deletions cut 2 bases from V and 0 bases from J, with 8 bases between. CDR3 DNA sequence: TGCAGTGCTAGAAGCGGTAATAGCAATCAGCCCCAGCATTTT. It is translated as CSARSGNSNQPQHF.

This clonotype has ten or more counts. The chain couples TRBV25-1 to TRBJ2-2, with D uncertain. Germline CDR1 MGHDK, CDR2 SYGVNS. V gave up 8 bases and J gave up 1 base, with 5 bases separating them. CDR3 length: 12 amino acids. As DNA, the CDR3 is TGTGCCAGCGAGGAGAACACCGGGGAGCTGTTTTTT. Amino acid sequence: CASEENTGELFF.